The 26 T cell receptor beta chains presented below share a single source sample, sequenced in a study of T cells of healthy individuals. Each CDR3 protein gets one entry after TCRdb re-called the 5' RACE reads with MiXCR. The repertoire consists of some 100,000 distinct CDR3 sequences, with 15% to 20% occurring once and the leading ten covering over 5%. Source of these receptors: a human donor in good health.

This clonotype has only a few counts. V usage is TRBV4-3 and J usage is TRBJ2-3; no reliable D call. Germline assignment: CDR1 LGHNA and CDR2 YSLEER. V was pared by 1 base and J by 3 bases, with 8 bases between. CDR3 size: 14 residues. CDR3 DNA sequence: TGCGCCAGCAGCCAAGGAGCGTTTACAGATACGCAGTATTTT. It is translated as CASSQGAFTDTQYF.

This chain uses TRBV7-2 with TRBJ2-3; no clear D. V was trimmed by 2 bases and J by 2 bases, leaving 8 bases between them. The CDR3 contains 14 residues. Germline CDR1 reads SGHTA; CDR2 reads FQGNSA. The CDR3: CASSLLAVTDTQYF. The DNA for the CDR3 is TGTGCCAGCAGCTTACTTGCCGTCACAGATACGCAGTATTTT.

This clonotype has a handful of counts. The V gene is TRBV2, the J gene TRBJ2-5; 10 nucleotides match TRBD2. This CDR3 has 17 amino acids. With 8 bases clipped from V and 3 bases from J, the junction kept 15 bases outside the gene matches. Germline-derived CDR1 and CDR2 are SNHLY and FYNNEI. CDR3 in DNA: TGTGCCAGCCCTCGCCTAGCGGGGGACAAAAGGGAAGAGACCCAGTACTTC. Protein product: CASPRLAGDKREETQYF.

The chain carries TRBV20-1 and TRBJ2-3; 9 bases match TRBD2. This CDR3 spans 17 amino acids. V shed 1 base and J 3 bases; nucleotides not matched to a gene: 11. Germline V lookup: CDR1 DFQATT, CDR2 SNEGSKA (reference sequence). The CDR3: CSARVGLAGSWTDTQYF. CDR3 bases: TGCAGTGCTAGAGTTGGGCTAGCGGGAAGCTGGACAGATACGCAGTATTTT.

The sample holds a few counts of this clonotype. V is TRBV29-1 and J is TRBJ2-7; 7 nucleotides match TRBD1. Germline V gene data show CDR1 as SQVTM and CDR2 as ANQGSEA. Losses at the gene ends were 4 bases for V and 3 bases for J; bases not matched to a gene: 15. The CDR3 length is 16 residues. Written as DNA, the CDR3 is TGCAGCGTTGCAACCCCTCGCCGACAGGGTCTCTACGAGCAGTACTTC. Its translation: CSVATPRRQGLYEQYF.

The V gene is TRBV5-1, the J gene TRBJ2-1, with 11 bases identical to TRBD2. In germline, CDR1 is SGHRS, CDR2 YFSETQ. J was trimmed by 9 bases and V by 1 base; bases with no gene match: 9. This CDR3 spans 16 amino acids. The CDR3 spells CASSLLISGGAVEQFF. DNA of the CDR3: TGCGCCAGCAGCTTGTTGATTAGCGGGGGGGCTGTTGAGCAGTTCTTC.

This clonotype was recorded a few times. V is TRBV7-9 and J is TRBJ2-2; 7 positions agree with TRBD2. The V gene end was trimmed by 2 bases and the J gene end by 6 bases; junction bases not matched to a gene: 6. Per germline, CDR1 SEHNR and CDR2 FQNEAQ (reference sequence). This CDR3 comprises 15 residues. CDR3 nucleotides: TGTGCCAGCAGCTTATTTCAGGGAGGGGCCGGGGAGCTGTTTTTT. This codes for CASSLFQGGAGELFF.

The chain has TRBV3-1 and TRBJ1-1; a weak D match, TRBD1 (5 bases). V was pared by 1 base and J by 4 bases, with 10 bases between. The CDR3 is 14 residues long. Germline CDR1 reads LGHDT; CDR2 reads YNNKEL (reference sequence). The CDR3 DNA reads as TGTGCCAGCAGCCAAGGACAGTGGCGCACTGAAGCTTTCTTT. Translating gives CASSQGQWRTEAFF. Drawing the rest from reference TRBV3-1 and TRBJ1-1, the complete variable domain is DTAVSQTPKYLVTQMGNDKSIKCEQNLGHDTMYWYKQDSKKFLKIMFSYNNKELIINETVPNRFSPKSPDKAHLNLHINSLELGDSAVYFCASSQGQWRTEAFFGQGTRLTVV.

This chain joins TRBV5-6 and TRBJ1-6; TRBD1 is a possible D gene (5 bases). The CDR3 has 16 amino acids. CDR1 and CDR2 (germline): SGHDT, YYEEEE. V lost 1 base and J lost 10, with 18 bases in between. The CDR3 region is CASSLFGGALESPLHF. The CDR3 DNA is TGTGCCAGCAGCTTGTTCGGAGGGGCCCTCGAGTCACCCCTCCACTTT.

This clonotype was seen repeatedly, ten times or more. The gene calls are TRBV7-9 and TRBJ2-2, with TRBD1 matching 7 bases. This CDR3 comprises 14 residues. The V gene end was trimmed by 4 bases and the J gene end by 5 bases; junction bases not matched to a gene: 4. CDR1 and CDR2 from the germline V gene are SEHNR and FQNEAQ (reference sequence). This CDR3 reads CASSSQGTTGELFF. CDR3 nucleotide sequence: TGTGCCAGCAGCTCACAGGGGACGACCGGGGAGCTGTTTTTT.

Many counts were recorded for this clonotype. The rearrangement joins TRBV29-1 to TRBJ1-2, with D unclear. CDR3 length: 14 residues. Per the germline V gene, CDR1 is SQVTM and CDR2 is ANQGSEA. The V gene lost 4 bases and the J gene lost 8 bases, with 20 bases spanning the gap. CDR3 in amino acids: CSVGARGKGEGYTF. The CDR3 region has the DNA TGCAGCGTTGGGGCGAGAGGGAAAGGAGAGGGCTACACCTTC.

This chain uses TRBV27 with TRBJ1-2, with 9 bases aligning to TRBD1. This CDR3 is built from 11 residues. With 6 bases clipped from V and 9 bases from J, the junction kept 2 bases outside the gene matches. Germline V CDR1 and CDR2: MNHEY, SMNVEV (reference sequence). Here the CDR3 DNA reads TGTGCCAGCAGGGGGACAGGGCGCTACACCTTC. Its translation is CASRGTGRYTF.

This clonotype is a singleton in its sample. V usage is TRBV5-1 and J usage is TRBJ2-7; either TRBD1 or TRBD2 may fit D (7 bases each). This CDR3 contains 17 residues. The germline V and J ends were trimmed by 1 base and 0 bases, with 17 bases remaining between them. Germline CDR1 is SGHRS and CDR2 is YFSETQ. In DNA form, the CDR3 reads TGCGCCAGCAGCTTGTTGTCAGGGGGGGATAGCTCCTACGAGCAGTACTTC. Encoded protein: CASSLLSGGDSSYEQYF.

This clonotype occurred a few times. The chain couples TRBV11-1 to TRBJ1-5; TRBD1 is a possible D gene (5 bases). The germline V gene has CDR1 SGHAT and CDR2 FQDESV (reference sequence). V dropped 11 bases and J dropped 5 bases, with 25 bases sitting between them. The CDR3 extends over 16 amino acids. The CDR3 DNA follows: TGTGCCCCCAGCTCGATCGGCAGGGTAAAGGATCAGCCCCAGCATTTT. The encoded protein is CAPSSIGRVKDQPQHF.

In its sample, this clonotype was seen a few times. The rearrangement links TRBV5-5 to TRBJ1-5; weak D call: TRBD1 (6 bases). Trimming removed 4 bases from V and 7 bases from J, with 15 bases in between. The CDR3 has 14 amino acids. Per germline, CDR1 SGHKS and CDR2 YYEKEE (reference sequence). This CDR3 reads CASSRGQGSQPQHF. In DNA, the CDR3 is TGTGCCAGCAGCCGGGGGCAGGGGTCCCAGCCCCAGCATTTT.

A few counts support this clonotype. This sequence joins TRBV20-1 and TRBJ1-2; D remains ambiguous. Trimming stripped 3 bases from V and 3 bases from J, with 8 bases between. Germline CDR1 is DFQATT and CDR2 is SNEGSKA (reference sequence). The CDR3 spans 12 residues. The DNA of the CDR3 is TGCAGTGCTAGGAATACTGACTATGGCTACACCTTC. As protein: CSARNTDYGYTF.

This clonotype was seen a few times. The CDR3 nucleotides are TGTGCCAGCAGTTACTCGAGGCAGGCAATCTACGAGCAGTACTTC. It specifies CASSYSRQAIYEQYF. V usage is TRBV6-2 or TRBV6-3 and J usage is TRBJ2-7; D not resolved. The germline gives CDR1 MNHEY, CDR2 SVGEGT. The CDR3 loop spans 15 amino acids. Trimming took 0 bases from V and 3 from J, leaving 12 bases between them.

The chain employs TRBV20-1 and TRBJ2-5, with D tentatively TRBD1 (5 bases). CDR3 length: 14 amino acids. With 0 bases removed from V and 3 bases from J, the gap between germline ends came to 11 bases. The germline gives CDR1 DFQATT, CDR2 SNEGSKA (reference sequence). The CDR3 bases are TGCAGTGCTAGAGATCGCGGCAGGGAAGAGACCCAGTACTTC. Amino acid sequence: CSARDRGREETQYF.

The DNA for the CDR3 is TGTGCCAGCAGTTTAGGGGGGGGATCCTACGAGCAGTACTTC. This encodes CASSLGGGSYEQYF. V is TRBV6-5 and J is TRBJ2-7, with D perhaps TRBD2 (7 bases). The CDR3 consists of 14 residues. Germline values: CDR1 MNHEY, CDR2 SVGAGI. Trimming shortened V by 4 bases and J by 1 base, and 11 bases separated the two germline ends.

Only a few counts were recorded for this clonotype. J is TRBJ2-7 and V is TRBV12-2; no check of the table's D call, TRBD1, against the DNA was made. TRBV12-2 is flagged as a pseudogene. CDR3 length: 13 residues. CDR3 DNA sequence: TGTGCAAGTCGCTTAGAGGGACAGTACGAGCAGTACTTC. Protein: CASRLEGQYEQYF.

V is TRBV4-1 and J is TRBJ2-1; possibly TRBD1 or TRBD2 for D (5 bases each). Germline V gene sequence: CDR1 MGHRA, CDR2 YSYEKL. The CDR3 covers 15 residues. Trimming cost V 4 bases and J 16 bases, with 26 bases left between them. The CDR3 DNA is TGCGCCAGCAGCCCCCTCCCGGGACCCCAAGTTGGGCGATTCTTC. Its protein product is CASSPLPGPQVGRFF.

Only a few counts were recorded for this clonotype. J is TRBJ2-7 and V is TRBV20-1, with TRBD2 identical over 7 bases. CDR1 is DFQATT, CDR2 SNEGSKA, per germline (reference sequence). V was clipped by 0 bases and J by 0 bases; unmatched bases: 8. CDR3 length: 16 amino acids. CDR3 sequence reads: CSARDPGRGTSYEQYF. In DNA form, the CDR3 reads TGCAGTGCTAGAGATCCTGGGCGGGGGACCTCCTACGAGCAGTACTTC.

V usage is TRBV28 and J usage is TRBJ2-5, with 9 bases lining up with TRBD1. The germline V gene has CDR1 MDHEN and CDR2 SYDVKM. The CDR3 is 14 amino acids. Trimming removed 6 bases from V and 3 bases from J; junction bases left unmatched: 5. The CDR3 DNA sequence: TGTGCCAGCAGCAGGGACAGGGATAAAGAGACCCAGTACTTC. Translated: CASSRDRDKETQYF. Filled out from reference TRBV28 and TRBJ2-5, the complete variable domain reads DVKVTQSSRYLVKRTGEKVFLECVQDMDHENMFWYRQDPGLGLRLIYFSYDVKMKEKGDIPEGYSVSREKKERFSLILESASTNQTSMYLCASSRDRDKETQYFGPGTRLLVL.

The chain couples TRBV6-7 to TRBJ2-7; 10 nucleotides align to TRBD1. TRBV6-7 is an open reading frame whose function is uncertain. The ends lost 5 bases at V and 1 base at J; junction bases unmatched: 2. This CDR3 has 14 residues. CDR3 in DNA: TGTGCCAGCAGTAGGGACAGGGGATCCTACGAGCAGTACTTC. Protein sequence: CASSRDRGSYEQYF.

This clonotype was seen at least ten times. The chain is built from TRBV9 and TRBJ1-6; the D is unclear. This CDR3 contains 15 residues. Deletions cut 1 base from V and 10 bases from J, with 15 bases between. Germline V gene data show CDR1 as SGDLS and CDR2 as YYNGEE. The DNA for the CDR3 is TGTGCCAGCAGCGTATTGGGCCGCGGAACGTCACCCCTCCACTTT. Translation gives CASSVLGRGTSPLHF.

CDR3 coding DNA: TGTGCCAGCTCACCCCAGACAGGGTCGACCGGGGAGCTGTTTTTT. Residues: CASSPQTGSTGELFF. The V and J genes are TRBV18 and TRBJ2-2, with 7 bases aligning to TRBD1. V gave up 3 bases and J gave up 5 bases; unmatched junction bases: 6. This CDR3 comprises 15 residues. CDR1 is KGHSH, CDR2 LQKENI, per germline.